The 23 T cell receptor beta chains below all came from one sample that was sequenced in a study of blood T cell repertoires in COVID-19. Data came from immunoSEQ multiplex PCR; TCRdb stores just in-frame clones and leaves some out. The profile covers around 200,000 clones, with approximately 85% appearing a single time and roughly 4.5% taken by the ten largest. Sequenced: peripheral blood. These receptors were taken from an elderly woman with acute or convalescent COVID-19.

This clone was detected only a few times. The CDR3 region is CASSPTATGVGANVLTF. CDR3 nucleotides: TGTGCCAGCTCACCGACCGCCACAGGGGTCGGGGCCAACGTCCTGACTTTC. This chain connects TRBV18 to TRBJ2-6; 7 bases fit TRBD1. Trimming removed 3 bases from V and 4 bases from J; junction bases left unmatched: 9. Germline CDR1 and CDR2: KGHSH and LQKENI. There are 17 residues in the CDR3.

The V call is TRBV4-2, the J call TRBJ2-2; TRBD2 matches 8 bases. Trimming at V came to 8 bases and at J to 2 bases, leaving 7 bases not matched to a gene. Germline CDR1 is LGHNA and CDR2 is YNFKEQ. The CDR3 spans 15 residues. CDR3 in DNA: TGTGCCAGCGGCACTAGCGGAGCAAACACCGGGGAGCTGTTTTTT. Translation: CASGTSGANTGELFF.

This chain links TRBV7-2 with TRBJ2-5, with 8 positions matching TRBD1. The CDR3 runs 15 residues. With 5 bases clipped from V and 1 base from J, the junction kept 6 bases outside the gene matches. Germline-derived CDR1 and CDR2 are SGHTA and FQGNSA. The CDR3 region has the DNA TGTGCCAGCAGCCCGGGACAGGCTCTCCAAGAGACCCAGTACTTC. Translation: CASSPGQALQETQYF.

This clone showed up just once. The V gene is TRBV4-1, the J gene TRBJ2-1; TRBD2 is a possible D gene (5 bases). There are 15 residues in the CDR3. CDR1 is MGHRA, CDR2 YSYEKL, per germline. Trimming stripped 5 bases from V and 8 bases from J, with 19 bases between. CDR3 amino acids: CASSTYPHMEDEQFF. DNA of the CDR3: TGCGCCAGCAGCACCTACCCCCATATGGAGGATGAGCAGTTCTTC.

This chain uses TRBV3-1 (or the pseudogene TRBV3-2) with TRBJ2-5; 10 positions match TRBD2. The germline V gene encodes CDR1 LGHDT and CDR2 YNNKEL (reference sequence). The CDR3 contains 15 residues. V lost 5 bases and J lost 3; bases outside the gene matches: 6. The CDR3 sequence is CASSWAGLAEETQYF. As DNA, the CDR3 is TGTGCCAGCAGCTGGGCCGGACTAGCGGAAGAGACCCAGTACTTC.

J is TRBJ1-5 and V is TRBV7-2; no clear D. The CDR3 totals 13 residues. Deletions cut 6 bases from V and 1 base from J, with 7 bases between. Germline V lookup: CDR1 SGHTA, CDR2 FQGNSA. CDR3 residues: CASSLESNQPQHF. CDR3 nucleotide sequence: TGTGCCAGCAGTTTGGAGAGCAATCAGCCCCAGCATTTT.

This clone appeared a few times. The CDR3 nucleotides are TGTGCCAGCAGCTTAGGAGGCGGGAGGGCCTACGAGCAGTACTTC. Amino acids: CASSLGGGRAYEQYF. V gene TRBV7-9 combines with J gene TRBJ2-7; TRBD2 matches at 9 bases. Germline lookup yields CDR1 SEHNR and CDR2 FQNEAQ (reference sequence). This CDR3 has 15 residues. V trimming: 1 base; J trimming: 2 bases; junction bases outside the gene matches: 3.

This chain joins TRBV6-6 and TRBJ2-7; D unresolved. V lost 7 bases to trimming and J lost 4 bases, with 8 bases between them. The CDR3 is 11 amino acids. Germline V gene lookup returns CDR1 MNHNY and CDR2 SVGAGI (reference sequence). The CDR3 region is CASKLEYEQYF. In nucleotides, the CDR3 is TGTGCCAGCAAGCTGGAGTACGAGCAGTACTTC.

The chain couples TRBV24-1 to TRBJ2-5; 9 nucleotides agree with TRBD1. The CDR3 loop spans 14 amino acids. V lost 3 bases, J lost 4 bases, and 2 bases stayed unmatched. Germline values: CDR1 KGHDR, CDR2 SFDVKD. The CDR3 reads CATSDTTGGETQYF. CDR3 DNA: TGTGCCACCAGTGATACGACAGGGGGAGAGACCCAGTACTTC.

The chain links TRBV4-2 to TRBJ1-2; 8 positions agree with TRBD1. CDR3 length: 17 amino acids. The J segment lost 6 bases and the V segment lost 0 bases, leaving 12 bases of the junction unmatched. Germline lookup yields CDR1 LGHNA and CDR2 YNFKEQ. CDR3 in DNA: TGTGCCAGCAGCCAAGACGGTACAGGGGGGCCGCGTGATGGCTACACCTTC. As protein: CASSQDGTGGPRDGYTF.

This clone was counted a few times. The rearrangement joins TRBV5-1 to TRBJ1-1; tentative D call: TRBD1 (6 bases). Germline assignment: CDR1 SGHRS and CDR2 YFSETQ. V gave up 0 bases and J gave up 1 base, with 16 bases separating them. The CDR3 is 17 amino acids. The CDR3 protein is CASSLGTVVLENTEAFF. CDR3 sequence (DNA): TGCGCCAGCAGCTTGGGGACAGTGGTGTTAGAGAACACTGAAGCTTTCTTT.

The chain links TRBV7-2 to TRBJ2-7; D may be TRBD1 (6 bases). V lost 1 base and J lost 0, with 10 bases in between. Germline lookup yields CDR1 SGHTA and CDR2 FQGNSA. This CDR3 spans 15 amino acids. The CDR3 DNA reads TGTGCCAGCAGCTTAGATTTGGGGGCCTCCTACGAGCAGTACTTC. It specifies CASSLDLGASYEQYF.

The CDR3 loop is CASSIVGQINTEAFF. As DNA, the CDR3 is TGTGCCAGTAGTATAGTGGGACAGATAAACACTGAAGCTTTCTTT. The genes are TRBV19 and TRBJ1-1; the match to TRBD1 covers 7 bases. The junction had 4 bases not matched to a gene; V was cut back by 1 base and J by 2 bases. Germline CDR1 is LNHDA and CDR2 is SQIVND (reference sequence). CDR3 length: 15 residues.

The chain recombines TRBV5-1 with TRBJ2-2; no reliable D call. Trimming left V 0 bases short and J 1 base short, with 7 bases between. Germline V gives CDR1 SGHRS, CDR2 YFSETQ. The CDR3 is 15 amino acids. The CDR3 bases are TGCGCCAGCAGCTTGGGAGTGGTGAACACCGGGGAGCTGTTTTTT. Protein: CASSLGVVNTGELFF.

The chain combines TRBV4-3 with TRBJ1-1; no firm D call. This CDR3 region has 15 residues. V was shortened by 0 bases and J by 3 bases, with 11 bases between the two germline ends. Germline assignment: CDR1 LGHNA and CDR2 YSLEER. In DNA form, the CDR3 reads TGCGCCAGCAGCCAAGAATACGGGTATTACACTGAAGCTTTCTTT. It codes for CASSQEYGYYTEAFF.

Points on this clone: Other DNA sequences of this sample code for an identical CDR3. The chain links TRBV7-2 to TRBJ2-7, with 7 positions matching TRBD2. V gave up 3 bases and J gave up 3 bases; unmatched junction bases: 5. This CDR3 spans 14 amino acids. The V gene's germline CDR1 is SGHTA and CDR2 FQGNSA. The CDR3: CASSLGLFLYEQYF. The CDR3 DNA follows: TGTGCCAGCAGCTTGGGACTATTTCTCTACGAGCAGTACTTC.

This clone was counted once. The chain uses TRBV21-1 and TRBJ1-2. TRBV21-1 has pseudogene status. This CDR3 has 12 amino acids. This CDR3 is CASSKIRDGYTF. As DNA, the CDR3 is TGTGCCAGCAGCAAAATTCGGGATGGCTACACCTTC.

The chain joins TRBV6-5 to TRBJ1-2; 9 bases line up with TRBD1. J gave up 5 bases and V 3 bases, and 7 bases lay outside the gene matches. The length of the CDR3 is 15 residues. Germline V gives CDR1 MNHEY, CDR2 SVGAGI. In nucleotides, the CDR3 is TGTGCCAGCAGTTATCGAGGGGACAGGGAATATGGCTACACCTTC. Its translation is CASSYRGDREYGYTF.

The V gene is TRBV27, the J gene TRBJ1-2; 7 bases match TRBD1. This CDR3 is built from 14 residues. J was trimmed by 6 bases and V by 8 bases; bases with no gene match: 12. Per germline, CDR1 MNHEY and CDR2 SMNVEV (reference sequence). In DNA form, the CDR3 reads TGTGCCAGCGGTTACAGGGGAAGGAATGATGGCTACACCTTC. It specifies CASGYRGRNDGYTF.

V is TRBV7-2 and J is TRBJ2-3, with 7 nucleotides matching TRBD1. This CDR3 has 12 residues. CDR1 and CDR2 from the germline V gene are SGHTA and FQGNSA. V shed 5 bases, J shed 4 bases, and the junction held 0 bases outside the gene matches. In nucleotides, the CDR3 is TGTGCCAGCAGCCAGGGGGCAGATACGCAGTATTTT. Residues: CASSQGADTQYF. Full variable domain (rest looked up from reference TRBV7-2 and TRBJ2-3): GAGVSQSPSNKVTEKGKDVELRCDPISGHTALYWYRQSLGQGLEFLIYFQGNSAPDKSGLPSDRFSAERTGGSVSTLTIQRTQQEDSAVYLCASSQGADTQYFGPGTRLTVL.

This chain links TRBV5-1 with TRBJ1-1, with TRBD1 identical over 7 bases. Germline V gene data show CDR1 as SGHRS and CDR2 as YFSETQ. There are 15 residues in the CDR3. V was pared by 2 bases and J by 7 bases, with 11 bases of the junction left unmatched. The DNA of the CDR3 is TGCGCCAGCAGCTTAGGGACAGTTGTGCAAGGTGAAGCTTTCTTT. Translating gives CASSLGTVVQGEAFF.

This clone was detected only a few times. Other DNA sequences in this specimen translate into the identical CDR3. This chain joins TRBV5-6 and TRBJ1-1; a weak D match, TRBD1 (5 bases). This CDR3 is built from 13 residues. Trimming stripped 2 bases from V and 1 base from J, with 6 bases between. Germline V gene data show CDR1 as SGHDT and CDR2 as YYEEEE. The CDR3 coding sequence is TGTGCCAGCAGCTTCGGACAGAACACTGAAGCTTTCTTT. Translation: CASSFGQNTEAFF.

The chain joins TRBV5-1 to TRBJ2-3; TRBD2 agrees at 7 bases. The V segment lost 4 bases and the J segment 3 bases; nucleotides outside the gene matches: 8. CDR1 and CDR2 from the germline V gene are SGHRS and YFSETQ. CDR3 length equals 15 residues. CDR3 residues: CASSQSGVGTDTQYF. The CDR3 region has the DNA TGCGCCAGCAGCCAAAGCGGGGTCGGGACAGATACGCAGTATTTT.